This T cell receptor beta chain was identified in a study of T cell responses to AZD1222 COVID-19 vaccine. Study results and limitations: Mostly white British, mostly female donors; authors suggested clonal diversity may be underestimated. Just six AZD1222 recipients tested seropositive at baseline. Sampling captured repertoires only after the peak T cell response. Spike-specific TCR repertoires showed rising breadth and depth after two AZD1222 doses.

The CDR3 has 18 amino acids. V lost 0 bases, J lost 3 bases, and 7 bases stayed unmatched. In regard to this clone: Its antigen is not known.

Libraries were prepared by immunoSEQ multiplex PCR; TCRdb keeps only in-frame clonotypes and omits some of them. The sample consists of about 110,000 clones, approximately 87% of them appearing once. The V and J genes are TRBV23-1 and TRBJ2-3, with TRBD1 matching 12 bases. TRBV23-1 belongs to the ORF category, with a function that is uncertain. The clonotype comes from an adult who received the AZD1222 COVID-19 vaccine. The sequencing here drew on peripheral blood, taken 28 days after the second AZD1222 dose. CDR3 DNA sequence: TGCGCCAGCAGTCAATCAATGGGGGGACAGGGGGCGACAGATACGCAGTATTTT. Protein sequence: CASSQSMGGQGATDTQYF.